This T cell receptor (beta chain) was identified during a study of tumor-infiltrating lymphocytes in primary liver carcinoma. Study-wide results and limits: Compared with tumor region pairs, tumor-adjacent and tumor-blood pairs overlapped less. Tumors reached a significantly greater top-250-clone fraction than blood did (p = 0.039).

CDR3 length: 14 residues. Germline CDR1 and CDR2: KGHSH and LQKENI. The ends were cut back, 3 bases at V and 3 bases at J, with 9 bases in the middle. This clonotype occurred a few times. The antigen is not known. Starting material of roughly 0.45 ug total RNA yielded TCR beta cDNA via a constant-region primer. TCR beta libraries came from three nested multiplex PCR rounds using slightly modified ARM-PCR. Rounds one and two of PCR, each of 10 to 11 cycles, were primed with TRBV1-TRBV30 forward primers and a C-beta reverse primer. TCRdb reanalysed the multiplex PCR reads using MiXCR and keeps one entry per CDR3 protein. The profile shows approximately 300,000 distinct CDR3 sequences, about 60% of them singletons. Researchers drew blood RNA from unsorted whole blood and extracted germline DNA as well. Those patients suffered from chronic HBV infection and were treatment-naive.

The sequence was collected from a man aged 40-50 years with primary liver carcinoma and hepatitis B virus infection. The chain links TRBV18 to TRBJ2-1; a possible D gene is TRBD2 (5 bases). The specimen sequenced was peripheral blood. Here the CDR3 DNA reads TGTGCCAGCTCACCGTTTGGGAGCTACAATGAGCAGTTCTTC. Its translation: CASSPFGSYNEQFF.